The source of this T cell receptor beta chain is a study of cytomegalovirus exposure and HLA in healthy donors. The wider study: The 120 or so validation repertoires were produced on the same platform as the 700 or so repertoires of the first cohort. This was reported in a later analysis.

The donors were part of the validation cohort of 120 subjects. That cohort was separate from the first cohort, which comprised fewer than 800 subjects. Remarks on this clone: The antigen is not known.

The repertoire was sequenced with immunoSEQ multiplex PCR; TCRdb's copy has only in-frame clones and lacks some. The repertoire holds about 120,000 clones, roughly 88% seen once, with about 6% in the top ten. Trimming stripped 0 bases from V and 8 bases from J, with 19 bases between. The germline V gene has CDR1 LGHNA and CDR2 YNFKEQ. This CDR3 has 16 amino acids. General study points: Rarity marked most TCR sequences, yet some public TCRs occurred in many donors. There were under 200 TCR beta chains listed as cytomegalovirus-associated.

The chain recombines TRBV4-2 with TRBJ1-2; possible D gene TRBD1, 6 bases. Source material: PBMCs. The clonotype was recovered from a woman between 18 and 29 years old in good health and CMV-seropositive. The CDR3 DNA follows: TGTGCCAGCAGCCAAGAAGGACACACAGGGTTGGAGGGCTACACCTTC. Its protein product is CASSQEGHTGLEGYTF.